This T cell receptor (beta chain) was profiled in a study of blood T cells in healthy people across ages. Regarding the study as a whole: Researchers judged that diversity estimates from one million T cells fell short of true values. Across the age range, TCR beta diversity per million T cells fell in a roughly linear way. When set beside aged donors, long-lived donors presented more naive CD4+ cells and higher diversity.

CDR3 length: 15 residues. The junction had 5 bases not matched to a gene; V was cut back by 4 bases and J by 6 bases. Germline assignment: CDR1 SGHTA and CDR2 FQGNSA. Regarding this clonotype: What it binds is not known.

The second PCR ran about 6 to 12 cycles with a sample-barcoded 5' primer and J-beta primers. MiXCR was run by TCRdb on the 5' RACE reads, yielding one entry per CDR3 protein. Among 1.5 million to 2 million distinct CDR3 sequences, roughly 49% were seen once, and the ten largest hold over 2%. The V gene is TRBV7-2, the J gene TRBJ2-1, with 11 bases matching TRBD2. The clonotype originates from a woman aged 35 to 49 in good health. Sequenced: blood. The DNA for the CDR3 is TGTGCCAGCAGCTCGACTAGCGGGGAGGGCAATGAGCAGTTCTTC. Translation: CASSSTSGEGNEQFF.